The present TCR beta chain was sequenced within a study of blood T cell repertoires in COVID-19. V dropped 2 bases and J dropped 10 bases, with 9 bases sitting between them. CDR1 and CDR2 from the germline V gene are MDHEN and SYDVKM. CDR3 length equals 12 residues. This table comes from immunoSEQ multiplex PCR, and its TCRdb copy is limited to in-frame clones, with some not included. The sample lists more than 200,000 clones, around 87% occurring once. This receptor was taken from a woman in her fifties or sixties with COVID-19, enrolled during active disease. Sequencing input: peripheral blood. The chain joins TRBV28 to TRBJ2-1, with D perhaps matching TRBD2 (6 bases). The CDR3 loop is CASSLGDFEQFF. The CDR3, as DNA: TGTGCCAGCAGTTTAGGGGACTTCGAGCAGTTCTTC.